The 16 T cell receptor beta chains in this list originate from one sample, sequenced in a study of technical replicates of blood from a handful of donors. The method was immunoSEQ multiplex PCR; TCRdb's version includes in-frame clones alone and lacks a portion of them. The data contain about 72,000 clones, less than 97% of them singletons. The sample taken for sequencing was T cells isolated from PBMCs. All receptors derive from a human donor in good health.

The chain joins TRBV7-9 to TRBJ2-7, with TRBD2 identical over 10 bases. The germline gives CDR1 SEHNR, CDR2 FQNEAQ (reference sequence). V was clipped by 5 bases and J by 3 bases; unmatched bases: 10. CDR3 length: 16 residues. The CDR3 sequence: CASSPAPGLAYYEQYF. The CDR3 DNA reads as TGTGCCAGCAGCCCGGCGCCGGGACTAGCGTACTACGAGCAGTACTTC.

This chain uses TRBV28 with TRBJ1-3; tentatively, D is TRBD1 (6 bases). Germline V gives CDR1 MDHEN, CDR2 SYDVKM. Between the trimmed V and J ends, which lost 5 bases and 1 base, there was a span of 9 bases. This CDR3 region has 14 residues. In DNA form, the CDR3 reads TGTGCCAGCAGTAGAACAGGGTCTGGAAACACCATATATTTT. It encodes CASSRTGSGNTIYF.

The chain employs TRBV9 and TRBJ2-7, with 12 nucleotides matching TRBD2. The V and J ends lost 4 bases and 7 bases, in that order; junction bases with no gene match: 6. Germline assignment: CDR1 SGDLS and CDR2 YYNGEE. CDR3 length: 14 amino acids. CDR3 coding DNA: TGTGCCAGCAGCCCCCGGACTAGCGGGGAAGAGCAGTACTTC. Translating it yields CASSPRTSGEEQYF.

This chain joins TRBV7-6 and TRBJ1-3; 7 bases agree with TRBD1. CDR3 length equals 16 residues. Germline lookup yields CDR1 SGHVS and CDR2 FNYEAQ. The trim removed 4 bases at V and 0 bases at J, leaving 6 bases unmatched. The CDR3, as DNA: TGTGCCAGCAGCTCGGACAGGTTAAGCTCTGGAAACACCATATATTTT. As protein: CASSSDRLSSGNTIYF. The full variable domain, its missing parts supplied by reference TRBV7-6 and TRBJ1-3, is GAGVSQSPRYKVTKRGQDVALRCDPISGHVSLYWYRQALGQGPEFLTYFNYEAQQDKSGLPNDRFSAERPEGSISTLTIQRTEQRDSAMYRCASSSDRLSSGNTIYFGEGSWLTVV.

The chain combines TRBV11-3 with TRBJ2-7; weak D call: TRBD2 (5 bases). This CDR3 region has 15 residues. Trimming took 4 bases from V and 1 from J, leaving 14 bases between them. Germline V gene lookup returns CDR1 SGHNT and CDR2 YENEEA. The DNA of the CDR3 is TGTGCCAGCAGCTCGAGGACTGGGGAGTCCTACGAGCAGTACTTC. Its protein product is CASSSRTGESYEQYF. The entire variable domain, with the rest obtained from reference TRBV11-3 and TRBJ2-7, is as follows: EAGVVQSPRYKIIEKKQPVAFWCNPISGHNTLYWYLQNLGQGPELLIRYENEEAVDDSQLPKDRFSAERLKGVDSTLKIQPAELGDSAVYLCASSSRTGESYEQYFGPGTRLTVT.

This chain links TRBV2 with TRBJ2-4, with D possibly TRBD2 on 5 matching bases. There are 15 residues in the CDR3. Germline V gives CDR1 SNHLY, CDR2 FYNNEI. V lost 2 bases and J lost 3, with 11 bases in between. The CDR3 is CASSETPGSKNIQYF. CDR3 DNA sequence: TGTGCCAGCAGTGAAACCCCGGGGAGCAAAAACATTCAGTACTTC.

The rearrangement joins TRBV5-4 to TRBJ1-5; 9 bases are shared with TRBD1. This CDR3 spans 16 amino acids. V was clipped by 2 bases and J by 5 bases; unmatched bases: 8. Germline V lookup: CDR1 SGHNT, CDR2 YYREEE (reference sequence). Here the CDR3 DNA reads TGTGCCAGCAGCTTTACTGGGACAGGGAGGGATCAGCCCCAGCATTTT. It encodes CASSFTGTGRDQPQHF.

The CDR3 nucleotides read TGTGCCACCAGCAGAGGGACAGGGAGTGAAGCTTTCTTT. It translates to CATSRGTGSEAFF. J is TRBJ1-1 and V is TRBV15, with TRBD1 matching 8 bases. The junction had 2 bases not matched to a gene; V was cut back by 1 base and J by 7 bases. This CDR3 has 13 amino acids. Germline CDR1 reads LNHNV; CDR2 reads YYDKDF (reference sequence).

This clone was observed once. The rearrangement joins TRBV1 to TRBJ1-2. TRBV1 is marked as a pseudogene. CDR3 size: 12 residues. The CDR3 DNA follows: TGCACCAGCATTCCGGTAAACTATGGCTACACCTTC. Protein: CTSIPVNYGYTF.

V and J are TRBV20-1 and TRBJ2-1, with D unresolved. V was shortened by 5 bases and J by 7 bases, with 6 bases between the two germline ends. This CDR3 region has 10 residues. Germline values: CDR1 DFQATT, CDR2 SNEGSKA (reference sequence). The CDR3 DNA reads TGCAGTGCTGGGCCAAATGAGCAGTTCTTC. This translates into CSAGPNEQFF.

The V and J genes are TRBV7-9 and TRBJ2-7; D unresolved. Trimming stripped 8 bases from V and 3 bases from J, with 11 bases between. Per the germline V gene, CDR1 is SEHNR and CDR2 is FQNEAQ (reference sequence). The CDR3 runs 12 residues. The CDR3 region has the DNA TGTGCCAGCGCCTCTGAGAACTACGAGCAGTACTTC. This gives the protein CASASENYEQYF.

This CDR3 is CASSARDSDSPLHF. DNA of the CDR3: TGTGCCAGCAGCGCCCGGGACAGCGATTCACCCCTCCACTTT. The chain carries TRBV11-3 and TRBJ1-6; TRBD1 agrees at 7 bases. The CDR3 runs 14 residues. Germline CDR1 reads SGHNT; CDR2 reads YENEEA. Losses at the gene ends were 5 bases for V and 8 bases for J; bases not matched to a gene: 6. Full variable domain (remainder filled in from reference TRBV11-3 and TRBJ1-6): EAGVVQSPRYKIIEKKQPVAFWCNPISGHNTLYWYLQNLGQGPELLIRYENEEAVDDSQLPKDRFSAERLKGVDSTLKIQPAELGDSAVYLCASSARDSDSPLHFGNGTRLTVT.

This clone was seen more than once but under ten times. The rearrangement uses TRBV14 and TRBJ2-7; 8 bases fit TRBD1. From germline, CDR1 is SGHDN and CDR2 FVKESK. The CDR3 has 15 amino acids. With 4 bases clipped from V and 3 bases from J, the junction kept 8 bases outside the gene matches. The CDR3 loop is CASSLLGQEYYEQYF. The CDR3 DNA reads TGTGCCAGCAGCCTCTTGGGACAGGAGTACTACGAGCAGTACTTC. The full variable domain, rest sourced from reference TRBV14 and TRBJ2-7, is EAGVTQFPSHSVIEKGQTVTLRCDPISGHDNLYWYRRVMGKEIKFLLHFVKESKQDESGMPNNRFLAERTGGTYSTLKVQPAELEDSGVYFCASSLLGQEYYEQYFGPGTRLTVT.

The V call is TRBV27, the J call TRBJ2-1, with 10 bases lining up with TRBD2. CDR1 is MNHEY and CDR2 is SMNVEV in the germline V gene (reference sequence). This CDR3 comprises 16 residues. The J segment lost 7 bases and the V segment lost 3 bases, leaving 9 bases of the junction unmatched. CDR3: CASSLASGRSWNEQFF. The CDR3 nucleotides are TGTGCCAGCAGTTTGGCTAGCGGGAGATCGTGGAATGAGCAGTTCTTC.

The chain is built from TRBV2 and TRBJ1-5, with 10 bases identical to TRBD1. The germline gives CDR1 SNHLY, CDR2 FYNNEI. V shed 5 bases and J 7 bases; nucleotides not matched to a gene: 8. This CDR3 is 15 amino acids long. The CDR3 here is CASSPGQGPRQPQHF. DNA of the CDR3: TGTGCCAGCAGTCCGGGACAGGGGCCCCGACAGCCCCAGCATTTT.

This chain joins TRBV5-5 and TRBJ1-5; D is perhaps TRBD1 (6 bases). V lost 4 bases and J lost 4, with 18 bases in between. The CDR3 runs to 16 residues. Looked up from germline, CDR1 is SGHKS and CDR2 is YYEKEE (reference sequence). The CDR3 loop reads CASSPWGQVINQPQHF. Written as DNA, the CDR3 is TGTGCCAGCAGCCCGTGGGGGCAAGTAATTAATCAGCCCCAGCATTTT.